The rows below give T cell receptor beta chains drawn from one sample of a study of blood T cell repertoires in COVID-19. Assay used: immunoSEQ multiplex PCR; TCRdb lists only in-frame clones, some missing. Among around 26,000 clones listed, approximately 80% were seen once. Sequencing input: peripheral blood. All receptors come from a man older than 75 with active or convalescent COVID-19. The CDR3 runs from the conserved cysteine through the conserved F or W. D genes are given only for firm matches. Part of the rows lack a size; the others show once, few, many or a class for expanded clones.

D gene: NA; J gene: TRBJ1-1; V gene: TRBV5-1; clone size: NA; CDR3 DNA: TGCGCCAGCAGCTTGGACAGTGAAGCTTTCTTT; CDR3 protein: CASSLDSEAFF
D gene: NA; J gene: TRBJ1-6; V gene: TRBV5-1; clone size: once; CDR3 DNA: TGCGCCAGCAGCTTGGCCGGGGGACATAATTCACCCCTCCACTTT; CDR3 protein: CASSLAGGHNSPLHF
D gene: NA; J gene: TRBJ2-7; V gene: TRBV25-1; clone size: NA; CDR3 DNA: TGTGCCAGCAGTGAAGCGAACCGGGGAACCTACGAGCAGTACTTC; CDR3 protein: CASSEANRGTYEQYF
D gene: TRBD2; J gene: TRBJ2-2; V gene: TRBV5-4; clone size: NA; CDR3 DNA: TGTGCCAGCAGTCGCACTAGCGGGATCCCCACCGGGGAGCTGTTTTTT; CDR3 protein: CASSRTSGIPTGELFF
D gene: NA; J gene: TRBJ2-1; V gene: TRBV5-8; clone size: NA; CDR3 DNA: TGTGCCAGCAGCTTGGGGGGGCGGAATGAGCAGTTCTTC; CDR3 protein: CASSLGGRNEQFF
D gene: NA; J gene: TRBJ2-2; V gene: TRBV9; clone size: NA; CDR3 DNA: TGTGCCAGCAGCGTGGGTGGGGGCGCGAACACCGGGGAGCTGTTTTTT; CDR3 protein: CASSVGGGANTGELFF
D gene: TRBD1; J gene: TRBJ1-6; V gene: TRBV10-3; clone size: NA; CDR3 DNA: TGTGCCATCAGTCCCGGGACAGGGGAAGGTAATTCACCCCTCCACTTT; CDR3 protein: CAISPGTGEGNSPLHF
D gene: NA; J gene: TRBJ2-5; V gene: TRBV9; clone size: NA; CDR3 DNA: TGTGCCAGCTCCCGAGGGACTGTTCAAGAGACCCAGTACTTC; CDR3 protein: CASSRGTVQETQYF
D gene: TRBD2; J gene: TRBJ2-1; V gene: TRBV2; clone size: NA; CDR3 DNA: TGTGCCAGCAGTCCACTAGCGGGTCAGTACAATGAGCAGTTCTTC; CDR3 protein: CASSPLAGQYNEQFF
D gene: TRBD1; J gene: TRBJ2-7; V gene: TRBV27; clone size: NA; CDR3 DNA: TGTGCCAGCAGGGAACAGGGGGCGATGGTATACGAGCAGTACTTC; CDR3 protein: CASREQGAMVYEQYF
D gene: NA; J gene: TRBJ2-3; V gene: TRBV9; clone size: once; CDR3 DNA: TGTGCCAGCAGCGTAGTTCGGGAAACTAGCACAGATACGCAGTATTTT; CDR3 protein: CASSVVRETSTDTQYF
D gene: NA; J gene: TRBJ1-1; V gene: TRBV2; clone size: NA; CDR3 DNA: TGTGCCAGCAGTGAAGCTTACGGGGCCCGAGGGGGCACTGAAGCTTTCTTT; CDR3 protein: CASSEAYGARGGTEAFF
D gene: NA; J gene: TRBJ2-7; V gene: TRBV20-1; clone size: NA; CDR3 DNA: TGCAGTGCTAGTTTGGGCCTCTACGAGCAGTACTTC; CDR3 protein: CSASLGLYEQYF
D gene: TRBD1; J gene: TRBJ2-5; V gene: TRBV19; clone size: once; CDR3 DNA: TGTGCCAGTAGCTCGGGACAGCAAGAGACCCAGTACTTC; CDR3 protein: CASSSGQQETQYF
D gene: NA; J gene: TRBJ1-4; V gene: TRBV5-1; clone size: NA; CDR3 DNA: TGCGCCAGCAGCGTAAGCCCAGGTCAGGGAAAACTGTTTTTT; CDR3 protein: CASSVSPGQGKLFF
D gene: TRBD2; J gene: TRBJ2-1; V gene: TRBV7-2; clone size: NA; CDR3 DNA: TGTGCCAGCAGCCCCAGCGGGAGCTCCTACAATGAGCAGTTCTTC; CDR3 protein: CASSPSGSSYNEQFF
D gene: TRBD2; J gene: TRBJ2-3; V gene: TRBV4-1; clone size: NA; CDR3 DNA: TGCGCCAGCAGGCAGACTAGCGGGGGGGCCAGCGTTGCAGATACGCAGTATTTT; CDR3 protein: CASRQTSGGASVADTQYF
D gene: NA; J gene: TRBJ1-6; V gene: TRBV18; clone size: NA; CDR3 DNA: TGTGCCAGCTCACCACCGGGTGGGGCTAATTCACCCCTCCACTTT; CDR3 protein: CASSPPGGANSPLHF
D gene: NA; J gene: TRBJ1-5; V gene: TRBV27; clone size: NA; CDR3 DNA: TGTGCCAGCAGTAACAGGGTTCTTCAGCCCCAGCATTTT; CDR3 protein: CASSNRVLQPQHF
D gene: NA; J gene: TRBJ2-2; V gene: TRBV2; clone size: NA; CDR3 DNA: TGTGCCAGCCAACAGGGAACCACCGGGGAGCTGTTTTTT; CDR3 protein: CASQQGTTGELFF
D gene: TRBD2; J gene: TRBJ2-7; V gene: TRBV6-5; clone size: NA; CDR3 DNA: TGTGCCAGCAGTCATACTAGCGGGGGGGCTTACGAGCAGTACTTC; CDR3 protein: CASSHTSGGAYEQYF
D gene: TRBD2; J gene: TRBJ2-3; V gene: TRBV3-1/TRBV3-2; clone size: NA; CDR3 DNA: TGTGCCAGCAGCCAATTAGCGGGGGGCCTGACAGATACGCAGTATTTT; CDR3 protein: CASSQLAGGLTDTQYF
D gene: NA; J gene: TRBJ2-7; V gene: TRBV20-1; clone size: NA; CDR3 DNA: TGCAGTGTGGCCTCAGGGCATGAGCAGTACTTC; CDR3 protein: CSVASGHEQYF
D gene: TRBD1; J gene: TRBJ1-3; V gene: TRBV9; clone size: few; CDR3 DNA: TGTGCCAGCAGCGTAGCTTGGGACAGGGGACCTGGAAACACCATATATTTT; CDR3 protein: CASSVAWDRGPGNTIYF
D gene: TRBD1; J gene: TRBJ1-5; V gene: TRBV7-9; clone size: few; CDR3 DNA: TGTGCCAGCACCTTGCCGACCCCCGACCAACAGGGGTTTGGGAATCAGCCCCAGCATTTT; CDR3 protein: CASTLPTPDQQGFGNQPQHF
D gene: NA; J gene: TRBJ1-2; V gene: TRBV7-2; clone size: once; CDR3 DNA: TGTGCCAGCAGCTTAAGAGGGGGTGACTATGGCTACACCTTC; CDR3 protein: CASSLRGGDYGYTF
D gene: TRBD1; J gene: TRBJ2-2; V gene: TRBV29-1; clone size: NA; CDR3 DNA: TGCAGCGTAAGAACCGGGACAGGCAACACCGGGGAGCTGTTTTTT; CDR3 protein: CSVRTGTGNTGELFF
D gene: TRBD2; J gene: TRBJ2-5; V gene: TRBV7-2; clone size: NA; CDR3 DNA: TGTGCCAGCAGATCGGGGAGGGGTCAAGAGACCCAGTACTTC; CDR3 protein: CASRSGRGQETQYF
D gene: NA; J gene: TRBJ2-7; V gene: TRBV10-3; clone size: NA; CDR3 DNA: TGTGCCATCAAGCCCGGAGCCTCCTACGAGCAGTACTTC; CDR3 protein: CAIKPGASYEQYF
D gene: TRBD1; J gene: TRBJ1-6; V gene: TRBV5-1; clone size: NA; CDR3 DNA: TGCGCCAGCAGCTTGGATTTGACAGGGACCCATTCACCCCTCCACTTT; CDR3 protein: CASSLDLTGTHSPLHF
D gene: TRBD2; J gene: TRBJ2-7; V gene: TRBV5-5; clone size: NA; CDR3 DNA: TGTGCCAGCAGCTTGGCCCCCGGGAGGGCATCCTACGAGCAGTACTTC; CDR3 protein: CASSLAPGRASYEQYF
D gene: NA; J gene: TRBJ2-1; V gene: TRBV5-5; clone size: NA; CDR3 DNA: TGTGCCAGCACCTTAGGGGCGGGGTCCAAGTTCTTC; CDR3 protein: CASTLGAGSKFF
D gene: TRBD2; J gene: TRBJ2-5; V gene: TRBV3-1/TRBV3-2; clone size: NA; CDR3 DNA: TGTGCCAGCAGCCAATTTAGCGGGGAGACCCAGTACTTC; CDR3 protein: CASSQFSGETQYF